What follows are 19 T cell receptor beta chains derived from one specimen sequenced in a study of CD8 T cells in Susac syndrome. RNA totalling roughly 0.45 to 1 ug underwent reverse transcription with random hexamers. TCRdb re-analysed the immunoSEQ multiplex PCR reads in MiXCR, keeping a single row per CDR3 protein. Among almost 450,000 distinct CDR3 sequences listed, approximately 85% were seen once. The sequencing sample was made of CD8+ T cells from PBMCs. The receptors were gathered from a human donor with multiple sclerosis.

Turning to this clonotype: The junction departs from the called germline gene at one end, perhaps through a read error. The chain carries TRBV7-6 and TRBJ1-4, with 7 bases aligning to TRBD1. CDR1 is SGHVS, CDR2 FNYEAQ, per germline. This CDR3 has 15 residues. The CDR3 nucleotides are TGTGCCAGCAGCCGGGTAGGGACAGCTAATGAAAAACTTTTTTTT. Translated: CASSRVGTANEKLFF.

As DNA, the CDR3 is TGTGCCAGCAGGGAAGGGCAGGGAATATTAAAAGATACGCAGTATTTT. It codes for CASREGQGILKDTQYF. This sequence joins TRBV7-8 and TRBJ2-3; a weak D match, TRBD1 (5 bases). Per the germline V gene, CDR1 is SGHVS and CDR2 is FQNEAQ. This CDR3 has 16 amino acids. The ends were cut back, 6 bases at V and 5 bases at J, with 21 bases in the middle.

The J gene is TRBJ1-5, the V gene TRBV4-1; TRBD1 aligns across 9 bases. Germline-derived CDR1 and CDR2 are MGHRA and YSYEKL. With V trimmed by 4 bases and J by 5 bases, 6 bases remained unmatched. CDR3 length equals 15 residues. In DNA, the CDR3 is TGCGCCAGCAGCCCCGGGACAGGGAAGGATCAGCCCCAGCATTTT. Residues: CASSPGTGKDQPQHF.

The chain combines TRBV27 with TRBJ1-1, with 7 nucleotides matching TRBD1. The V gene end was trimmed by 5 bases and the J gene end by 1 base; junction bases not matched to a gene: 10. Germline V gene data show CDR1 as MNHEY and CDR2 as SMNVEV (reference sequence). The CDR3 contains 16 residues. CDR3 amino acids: CASSPQSDRWNTEAFF. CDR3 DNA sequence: TGTGCCAGCAGTCCTCAATCGGACAGGTGGAACACTGAAGCTTTCTTT.

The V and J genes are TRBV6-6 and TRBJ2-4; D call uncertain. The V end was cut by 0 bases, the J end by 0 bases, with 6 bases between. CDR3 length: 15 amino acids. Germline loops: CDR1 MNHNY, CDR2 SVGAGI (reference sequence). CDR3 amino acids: CASSYSELAKNIQYF. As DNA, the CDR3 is TGTGCCAGCAGTTACTCCGAGCTAGCCAAAAACATTCAGTACTTC.

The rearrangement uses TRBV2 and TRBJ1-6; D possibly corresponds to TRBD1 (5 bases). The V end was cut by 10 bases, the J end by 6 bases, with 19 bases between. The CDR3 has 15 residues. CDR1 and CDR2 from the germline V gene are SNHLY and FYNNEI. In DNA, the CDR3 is TGTGCCATCATCTCCATAGACAGCGTTAATTCACCCCTCCACTTT. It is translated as CAIISIDSVNSPLHF.

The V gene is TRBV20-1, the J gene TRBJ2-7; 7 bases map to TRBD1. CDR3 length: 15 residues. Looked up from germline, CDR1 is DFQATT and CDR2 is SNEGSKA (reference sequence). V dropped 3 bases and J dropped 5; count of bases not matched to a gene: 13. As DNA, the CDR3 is TGCAGTGCTAGGGCAGAAGGGGGCCCCCCGGACGAGCAGTACTTC. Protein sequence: CSARAEGGPPDEQYF.

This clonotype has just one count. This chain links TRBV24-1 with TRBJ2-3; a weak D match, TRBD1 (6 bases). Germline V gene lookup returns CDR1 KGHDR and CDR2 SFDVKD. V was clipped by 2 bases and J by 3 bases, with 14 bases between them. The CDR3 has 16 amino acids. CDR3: CATSDYEGDTTDTQYF. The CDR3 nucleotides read TGTGCCACCAGTGATTATGAGGGGGACACGACAGATACGCAGTATTTT.

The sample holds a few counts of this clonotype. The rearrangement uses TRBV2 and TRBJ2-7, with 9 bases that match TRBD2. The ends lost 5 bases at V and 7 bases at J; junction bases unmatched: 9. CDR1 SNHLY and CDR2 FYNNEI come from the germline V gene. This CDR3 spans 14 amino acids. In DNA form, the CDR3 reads TGTGCCAGCAGTCCCCTAGCGGGACACGGAGAGCAGTACTTC. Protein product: CASSPLAGHGEQYF.

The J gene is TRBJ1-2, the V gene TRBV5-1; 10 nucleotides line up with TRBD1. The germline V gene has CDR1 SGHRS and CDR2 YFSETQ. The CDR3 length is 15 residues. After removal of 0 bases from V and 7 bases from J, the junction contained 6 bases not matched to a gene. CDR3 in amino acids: CASSLGGQGEIGYTF. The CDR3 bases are TGCGCCAGCAGCTTGGGAGGACAGGGGGAGATTGGCTACACCTTC.

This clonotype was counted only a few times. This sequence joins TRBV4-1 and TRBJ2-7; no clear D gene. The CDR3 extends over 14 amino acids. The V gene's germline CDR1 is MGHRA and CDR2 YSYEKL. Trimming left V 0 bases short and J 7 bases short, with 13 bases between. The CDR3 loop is CASSQDVGAPEQYF. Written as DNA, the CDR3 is TGCGCCAGCAGCCAAGATGTTGGAGCACCTGAGCAGTACTTC.

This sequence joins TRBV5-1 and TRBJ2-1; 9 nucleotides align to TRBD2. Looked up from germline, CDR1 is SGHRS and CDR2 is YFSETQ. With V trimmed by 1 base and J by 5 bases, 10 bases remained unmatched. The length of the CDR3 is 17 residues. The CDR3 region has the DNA TGCGCCAGCAGCTTGCAGTGGGCTAGCGGGACCCACAATGAGCAGTTCTTC. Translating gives CASSLQWASGTHNEQFF.

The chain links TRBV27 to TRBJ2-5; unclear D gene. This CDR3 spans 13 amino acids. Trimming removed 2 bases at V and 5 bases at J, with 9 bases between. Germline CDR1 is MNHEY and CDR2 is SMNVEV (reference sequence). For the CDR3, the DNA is TGTGCCAGCAGTTTAGAGAGTATGGAGACCCAGTACTTC. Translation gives CASSLESMETQYF.

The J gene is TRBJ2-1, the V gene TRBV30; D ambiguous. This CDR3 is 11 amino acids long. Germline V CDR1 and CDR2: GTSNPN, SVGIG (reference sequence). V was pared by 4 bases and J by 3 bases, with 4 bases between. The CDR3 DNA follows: TGTGCCTGGAACCTCTACAATGAGCAGTTCTTC. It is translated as CAWNLYNEQFF.

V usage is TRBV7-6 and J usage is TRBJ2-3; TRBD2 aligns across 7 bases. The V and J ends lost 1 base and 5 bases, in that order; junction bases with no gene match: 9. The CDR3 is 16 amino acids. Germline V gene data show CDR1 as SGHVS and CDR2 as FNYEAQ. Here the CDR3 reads CASSLGLAVIRDTQYF. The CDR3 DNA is TGTGCCAGCAGCTTAGGCCTAGCGGTCATAAGAGATACGCAGTATTTT.

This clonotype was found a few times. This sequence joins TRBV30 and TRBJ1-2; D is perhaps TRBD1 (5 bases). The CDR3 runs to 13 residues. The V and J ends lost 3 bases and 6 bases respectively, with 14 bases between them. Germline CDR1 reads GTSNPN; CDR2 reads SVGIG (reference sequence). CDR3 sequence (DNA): TGTGCCTGGAGGGGAACAGGATTCCATGGCTACACCTTC. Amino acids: CAWRGTGFHGYTF.

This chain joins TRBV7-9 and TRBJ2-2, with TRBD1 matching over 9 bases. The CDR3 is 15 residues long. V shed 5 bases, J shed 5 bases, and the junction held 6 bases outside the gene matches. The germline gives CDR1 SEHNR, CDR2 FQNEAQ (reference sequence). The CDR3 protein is CASSPTGGSTGELFF. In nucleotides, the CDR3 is TGTGCCAGCAGCCCCACAGGGGGCAGTACCGGGGAGCTGTTTTTT.

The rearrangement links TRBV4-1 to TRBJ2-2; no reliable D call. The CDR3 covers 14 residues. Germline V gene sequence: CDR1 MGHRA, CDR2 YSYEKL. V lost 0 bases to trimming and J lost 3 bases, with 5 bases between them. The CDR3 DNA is TGCGCCAGCAGCCAAGAACCCCACACCGGGGAGCTGTTTTTT. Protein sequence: CASSQEPHTGELFF.

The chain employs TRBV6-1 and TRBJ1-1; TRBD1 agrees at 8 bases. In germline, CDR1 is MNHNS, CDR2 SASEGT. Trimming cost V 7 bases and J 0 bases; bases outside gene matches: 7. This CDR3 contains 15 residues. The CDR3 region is CASTDRGSLNTEAFF. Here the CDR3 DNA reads TGTGCCAGCACCGACAGGGGAAGCCTGAACACTGAAGCTTTCTTT.